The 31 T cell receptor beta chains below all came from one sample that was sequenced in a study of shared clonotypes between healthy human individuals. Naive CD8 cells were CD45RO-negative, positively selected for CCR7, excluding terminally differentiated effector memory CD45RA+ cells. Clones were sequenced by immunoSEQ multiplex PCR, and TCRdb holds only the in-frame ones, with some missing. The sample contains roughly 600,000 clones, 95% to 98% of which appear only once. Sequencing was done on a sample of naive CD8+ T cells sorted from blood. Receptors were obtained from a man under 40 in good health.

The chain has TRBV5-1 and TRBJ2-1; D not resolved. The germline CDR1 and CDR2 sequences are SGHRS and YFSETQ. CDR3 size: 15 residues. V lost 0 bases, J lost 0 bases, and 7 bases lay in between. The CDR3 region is CASSLGASSYNEQFF. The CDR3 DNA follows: TGCGCCAGCAGCTTGGGGGCAAGCTCCTACAATGAGCAGTTCTTC.

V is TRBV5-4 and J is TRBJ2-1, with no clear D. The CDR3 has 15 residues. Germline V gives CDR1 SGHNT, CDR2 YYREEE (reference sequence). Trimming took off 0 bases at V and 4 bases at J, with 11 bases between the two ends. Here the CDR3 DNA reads TGTGCCAGCAGCTTGGACGACCCTGAATACAATGAGCAGTTCTTC. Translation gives CASSLDDPEYNEQFF. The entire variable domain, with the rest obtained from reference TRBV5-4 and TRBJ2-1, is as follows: ETGVTQSPTHLIKTRGQQVTLRCSSQSGHNTVSWYQQALGQGPQFIFQYYREEENGRGNFPPRFSGLQFPNYSSELNVNALELDDSALYLCASSLDDPEYNEQFFGPGTRLTVL.

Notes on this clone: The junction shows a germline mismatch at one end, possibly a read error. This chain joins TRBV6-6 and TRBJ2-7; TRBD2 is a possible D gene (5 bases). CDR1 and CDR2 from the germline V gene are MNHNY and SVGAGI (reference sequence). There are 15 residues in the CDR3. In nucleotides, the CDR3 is TGTGCCAGCAGTTACAAAACGGGATTCTCCTACGAGCAGTATTTC. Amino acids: CASSYKTGFSYEQYF.

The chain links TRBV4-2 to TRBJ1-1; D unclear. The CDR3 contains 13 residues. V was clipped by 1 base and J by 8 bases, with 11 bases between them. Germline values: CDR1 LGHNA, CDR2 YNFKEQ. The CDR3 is CASSQGSVREAFF. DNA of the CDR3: TGTGCCAGCAGCCAAGGGTCCGTGAGGGAAGCTTTCTTT.

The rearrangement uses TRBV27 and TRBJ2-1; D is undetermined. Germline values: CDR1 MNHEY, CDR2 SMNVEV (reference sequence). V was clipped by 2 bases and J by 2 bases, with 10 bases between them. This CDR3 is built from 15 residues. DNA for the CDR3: TGTGCCAGCAGTTTAGTGTCGTTAACCTACAATGAGCAGTTCTTC. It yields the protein CASSLVSLTYNEQFF.

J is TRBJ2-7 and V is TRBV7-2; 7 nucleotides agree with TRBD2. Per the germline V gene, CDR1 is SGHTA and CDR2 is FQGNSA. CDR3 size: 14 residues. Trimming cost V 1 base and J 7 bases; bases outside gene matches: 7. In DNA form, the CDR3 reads TGTGCCAGCAGCTTAGGACCGGCGGGGGAGGAGCAGTACTTC. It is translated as CASSLGPAGEEQYF.

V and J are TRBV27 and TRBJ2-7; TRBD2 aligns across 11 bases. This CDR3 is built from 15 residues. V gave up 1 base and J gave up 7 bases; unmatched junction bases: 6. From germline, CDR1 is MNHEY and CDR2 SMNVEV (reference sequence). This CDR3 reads CASSLLGTSGQEQYF. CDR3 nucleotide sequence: TGTGCCAGCAGTTTATTAGGGACTAGCGGTCAAGAGCAGTACTTC.

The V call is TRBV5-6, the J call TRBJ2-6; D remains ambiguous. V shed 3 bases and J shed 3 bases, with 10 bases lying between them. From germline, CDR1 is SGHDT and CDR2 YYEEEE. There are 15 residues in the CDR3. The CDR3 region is CASSSGGGGANVLTF. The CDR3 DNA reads TGTGCCAGCAGCTCAGGCGGTGGTGGGGCCAACGTCCTGACTTTC.

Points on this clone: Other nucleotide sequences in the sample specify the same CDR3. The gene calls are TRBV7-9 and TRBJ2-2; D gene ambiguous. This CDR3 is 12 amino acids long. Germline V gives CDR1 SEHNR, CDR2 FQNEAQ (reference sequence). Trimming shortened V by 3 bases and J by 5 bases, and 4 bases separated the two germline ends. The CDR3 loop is CASSLRTGELFF. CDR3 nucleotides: TGTGCCAGCAGCTTGAGAACCGGGGAGCTGTTTTTT.

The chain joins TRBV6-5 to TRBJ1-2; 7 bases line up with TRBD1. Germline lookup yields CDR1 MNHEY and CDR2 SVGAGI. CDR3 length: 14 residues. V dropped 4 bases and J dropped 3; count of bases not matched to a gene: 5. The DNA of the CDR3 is TGTGCCAGCAGTTTCGACAGGGAAGACTATGGCTACACCTTC. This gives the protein CASSFDREDYGYTF.

DNA of the CDR3: TGTGCCTGGACCAAACCAGGGGAGGTCCTGACTTTC. Protein product: CAWTKPGEVLTF. The rearrangement links TRBV30 to TRBJ2-6; perhaps TRBD1 as D (6 bases). CDR1 is GTSNPN and CDR2 is SVGIG in the germline V gene (reference sequence). Trimming left V 4 bases short and J 13 bases short, with 14 bases between. The CDR3 runs to 12 residues.

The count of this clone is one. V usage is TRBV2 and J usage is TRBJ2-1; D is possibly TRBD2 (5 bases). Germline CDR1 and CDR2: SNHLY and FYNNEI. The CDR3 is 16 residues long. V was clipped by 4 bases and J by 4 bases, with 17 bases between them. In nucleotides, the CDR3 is TGTGCCAGCAGTGCGGGTAGCGAAAGAGGATACAATGAGCAGTTCTTC. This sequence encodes CASSAGSERGYNEQFF.

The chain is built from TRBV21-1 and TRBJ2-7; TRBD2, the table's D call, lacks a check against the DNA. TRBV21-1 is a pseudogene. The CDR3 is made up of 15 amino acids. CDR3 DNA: TGTGCCAGCCCCCGTAGGGGACTAGCGTCATACGAGCAGTACTTC. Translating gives CASPRRGLASYEQYF.

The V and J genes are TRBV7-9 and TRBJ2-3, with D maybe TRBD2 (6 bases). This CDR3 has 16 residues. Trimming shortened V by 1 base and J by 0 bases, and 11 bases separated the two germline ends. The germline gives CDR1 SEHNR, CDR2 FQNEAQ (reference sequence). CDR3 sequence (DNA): TGTGCCAGCAGCTTAGTTGTCCTAGCGAGCACAGATACGCAGTATTTT. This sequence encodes CASSLVVLASTDTQYF.

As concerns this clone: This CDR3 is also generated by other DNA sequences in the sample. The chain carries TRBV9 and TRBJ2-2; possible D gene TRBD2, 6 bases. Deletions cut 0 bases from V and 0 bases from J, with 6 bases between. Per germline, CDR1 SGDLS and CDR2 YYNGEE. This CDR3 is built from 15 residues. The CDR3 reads CASSVGGANTGELFF. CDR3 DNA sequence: TGTGCCAGCAGCGTAGGCGGGGCGAACACCGGGGAGCTGTTTTTT.

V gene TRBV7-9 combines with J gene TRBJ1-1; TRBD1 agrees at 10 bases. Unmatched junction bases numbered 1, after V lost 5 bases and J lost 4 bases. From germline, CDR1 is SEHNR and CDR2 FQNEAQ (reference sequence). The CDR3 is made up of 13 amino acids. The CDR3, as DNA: TGTGCCAGCAGCGGACAGGGGGGCACTGAAGCTTTCTTT. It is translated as CASSGQGGTEAFF.

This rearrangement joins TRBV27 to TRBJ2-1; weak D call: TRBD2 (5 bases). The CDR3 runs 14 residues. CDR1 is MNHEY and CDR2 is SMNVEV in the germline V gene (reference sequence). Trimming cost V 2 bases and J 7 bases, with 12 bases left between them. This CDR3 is CASSLAGPLNEQFF. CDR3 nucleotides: TGTGCCAGCAGTTTAGCGGGCCCCTTAAATGAGCAGTTCTTC.

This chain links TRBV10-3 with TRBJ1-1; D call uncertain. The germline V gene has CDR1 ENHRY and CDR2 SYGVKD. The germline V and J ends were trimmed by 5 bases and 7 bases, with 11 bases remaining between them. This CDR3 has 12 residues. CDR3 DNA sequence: TGTGCCATCAGTCCCTCAACTGTTGAAGCTTTCTTT. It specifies CAISPSTVEAFF.

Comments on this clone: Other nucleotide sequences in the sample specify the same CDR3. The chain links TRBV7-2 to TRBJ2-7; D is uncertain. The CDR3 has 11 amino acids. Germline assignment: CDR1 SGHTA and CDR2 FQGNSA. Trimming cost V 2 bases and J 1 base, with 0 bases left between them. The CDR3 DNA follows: TGTGCCAGCAGCTTATCCTACGAGCAGTACTTC. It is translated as CASSLSYEQYF.

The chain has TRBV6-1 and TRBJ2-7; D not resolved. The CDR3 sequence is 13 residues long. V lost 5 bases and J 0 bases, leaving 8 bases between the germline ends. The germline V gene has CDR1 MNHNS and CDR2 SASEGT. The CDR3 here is CASSSVSSYEQYF. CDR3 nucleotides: TGTGCCAGCAGTTCAGTGAGCTCCTACGAGCAGTACTTC.

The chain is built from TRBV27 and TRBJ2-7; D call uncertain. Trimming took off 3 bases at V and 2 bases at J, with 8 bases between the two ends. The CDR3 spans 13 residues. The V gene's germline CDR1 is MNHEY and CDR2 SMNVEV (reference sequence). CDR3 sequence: CASSLGDTYEQYF. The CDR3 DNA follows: TGTGCCAGCAGTTTGGGCGATACCTACGAGCAGTACTTC.

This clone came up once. CDR3 amino acids: CASSEPLPRMSGNTIYF. The DNA of the CDR3 is TGTGCCAGCAGTGAACCCCTCCCCAGGATGTCTGGAAACACCATATATTTT. The V and J genes are TRBV6-1 and TRBJ1-3; D remains unclear. The CDR3 extends over 17 amino acids. Germline assignment: CDR1 MNHNS and CDR2 SASEGT. With 2 bases removed from V and 1 base from J, the gap between germline ends came to 15 bases.

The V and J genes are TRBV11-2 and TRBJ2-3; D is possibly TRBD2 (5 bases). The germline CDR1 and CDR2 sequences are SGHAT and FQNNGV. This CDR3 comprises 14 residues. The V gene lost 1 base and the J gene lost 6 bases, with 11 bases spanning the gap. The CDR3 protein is CASSLVTGKDTQYF. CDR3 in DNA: TGTGCCAGCAGCTTAGTAACGGGAAAGGATACGCAGTATTTT.

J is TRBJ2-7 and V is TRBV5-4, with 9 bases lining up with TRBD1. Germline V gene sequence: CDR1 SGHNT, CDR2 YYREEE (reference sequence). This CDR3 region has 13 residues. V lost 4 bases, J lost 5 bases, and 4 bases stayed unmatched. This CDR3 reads CASSPGQGDEQYF. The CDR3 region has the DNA TGTGCCAGCAGCCCGGGACAGGGAGACGAGCAGTACTTC.

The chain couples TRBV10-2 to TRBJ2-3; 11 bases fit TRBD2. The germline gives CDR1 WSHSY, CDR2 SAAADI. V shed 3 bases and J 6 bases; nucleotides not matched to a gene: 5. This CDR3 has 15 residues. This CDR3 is CASSDPGTSGDTQYF. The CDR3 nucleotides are TGCGCCAGCAGTGACCCCGGGACTAGCGGTGATACGCAGTATTTT.

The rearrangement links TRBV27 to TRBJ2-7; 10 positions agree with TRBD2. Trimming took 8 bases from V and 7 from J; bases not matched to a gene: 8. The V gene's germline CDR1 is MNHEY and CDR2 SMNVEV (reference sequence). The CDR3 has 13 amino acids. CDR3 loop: CASGAGGRFEQYF. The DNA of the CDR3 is TGTGCCAGCGGAGCGGGAGGGCGATTTGAGCAGTACTTC.

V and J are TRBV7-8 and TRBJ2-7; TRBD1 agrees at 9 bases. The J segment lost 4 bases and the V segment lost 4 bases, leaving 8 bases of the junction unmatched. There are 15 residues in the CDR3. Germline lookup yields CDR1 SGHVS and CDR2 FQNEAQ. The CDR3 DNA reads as TGTGCCAGCAGCTGGGGACAGGGAAGTTCGTACGAGCAGTACTTC. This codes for CASSWGQGSSYEQYF.

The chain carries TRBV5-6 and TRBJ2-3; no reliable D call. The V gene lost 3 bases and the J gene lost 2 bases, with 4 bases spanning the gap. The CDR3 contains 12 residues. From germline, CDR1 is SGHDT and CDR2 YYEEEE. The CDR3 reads CASSWTTDTQYF. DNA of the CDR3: TGTGCCAGCAGCTGGACCACAGATACGCAGTATTTT.

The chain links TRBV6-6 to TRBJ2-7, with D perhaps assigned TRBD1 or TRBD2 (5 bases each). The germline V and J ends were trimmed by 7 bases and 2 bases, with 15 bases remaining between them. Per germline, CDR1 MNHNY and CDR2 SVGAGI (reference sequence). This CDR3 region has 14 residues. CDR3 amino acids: CASIFRDHTYEQYF. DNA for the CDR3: TGTGCCAGCATATTCCGGGACCACACCTACGAGCAGTACTTC.

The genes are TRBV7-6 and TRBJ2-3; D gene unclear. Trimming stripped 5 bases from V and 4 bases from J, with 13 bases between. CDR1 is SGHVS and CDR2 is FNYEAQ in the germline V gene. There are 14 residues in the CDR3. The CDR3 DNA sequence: TGTGCCAGCAGCCTCTCGCAAGGCCCAGATACGCAGTATTTT. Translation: CASSLSQGPDTQYF.

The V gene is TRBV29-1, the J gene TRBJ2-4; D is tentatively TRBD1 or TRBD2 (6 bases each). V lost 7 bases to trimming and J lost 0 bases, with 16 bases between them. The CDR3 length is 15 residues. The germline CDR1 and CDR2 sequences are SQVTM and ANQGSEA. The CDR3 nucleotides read TGCAGCGCAGAGATACAGGGACTAGCCAAAAACATTCAGTACTTC. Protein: CSAEIQGLAKNIQYF.